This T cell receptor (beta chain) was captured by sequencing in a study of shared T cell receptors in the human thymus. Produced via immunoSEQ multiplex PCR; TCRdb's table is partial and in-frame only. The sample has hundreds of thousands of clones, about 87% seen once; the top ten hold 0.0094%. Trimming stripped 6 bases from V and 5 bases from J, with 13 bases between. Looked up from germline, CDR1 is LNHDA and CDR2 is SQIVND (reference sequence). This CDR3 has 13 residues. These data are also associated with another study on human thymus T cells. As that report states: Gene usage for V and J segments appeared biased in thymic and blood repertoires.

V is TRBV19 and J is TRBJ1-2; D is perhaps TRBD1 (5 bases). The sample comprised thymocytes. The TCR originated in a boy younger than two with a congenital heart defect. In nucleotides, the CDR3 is TGTGCCAGTAGAACAGGTCCGCTTTATGGCTACACCTTC. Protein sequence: CASRTGPLYGYTF.